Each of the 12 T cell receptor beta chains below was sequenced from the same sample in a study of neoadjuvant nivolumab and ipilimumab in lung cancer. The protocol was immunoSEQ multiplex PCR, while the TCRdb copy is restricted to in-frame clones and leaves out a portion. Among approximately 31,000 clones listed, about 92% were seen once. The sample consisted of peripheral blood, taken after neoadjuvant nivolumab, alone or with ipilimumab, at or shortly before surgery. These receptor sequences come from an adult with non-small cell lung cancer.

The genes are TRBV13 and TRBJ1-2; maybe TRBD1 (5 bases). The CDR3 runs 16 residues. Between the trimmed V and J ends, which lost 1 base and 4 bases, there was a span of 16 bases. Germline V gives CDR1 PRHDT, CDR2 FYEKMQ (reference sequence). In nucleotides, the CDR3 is TGTGCCAGCAGCTTAGACCGGGACTCGGGCGGCTATGGCTACACCTTC. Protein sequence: CASSLDRDSGGYGYTF. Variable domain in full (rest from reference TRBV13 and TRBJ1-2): AAGVIQSPRHLIKEKRETATLKCYPIPRHDTVYWYQQGPGQDPQFLISFYEKMQSDKGSIPDRFSAQQFSDYHSELNMSSLELGDSALYFCASSLDRDSGGYGYTFGSGTRLTVV.

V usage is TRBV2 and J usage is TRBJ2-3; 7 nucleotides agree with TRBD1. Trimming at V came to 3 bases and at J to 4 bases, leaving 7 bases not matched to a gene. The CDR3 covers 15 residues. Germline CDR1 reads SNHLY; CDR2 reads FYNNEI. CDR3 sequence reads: CASSELRGRSDTQYF. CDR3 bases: TGTGCCAGCAGTGAGTTGAGGGGGCGCTCAGATACGCAGTATTTT. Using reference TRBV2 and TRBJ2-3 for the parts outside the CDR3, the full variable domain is EPEVTQTPSHQVTQMGQEVILRCVPISNHLYFYWYRQILGQKVEFLVSFYNNEISEKSEIFDDQFSVERPDGSNFTLKIRSTKLEDSAMYFCASSELRGRSDTQYFGPGTRLTVL.

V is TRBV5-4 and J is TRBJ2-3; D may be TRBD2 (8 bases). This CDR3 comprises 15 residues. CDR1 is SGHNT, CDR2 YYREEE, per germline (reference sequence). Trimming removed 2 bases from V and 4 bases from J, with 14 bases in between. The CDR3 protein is CASSFPGGGPDTQYF. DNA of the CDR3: TGTGCCAGCAGCTTTCCGGGAGGGGGCCCAGATACGCAGTATTTT.

This CDR3 is CASSPRTGTYGYTF. The CDR3 nucleotides read TGTGCCAGCAGCCCCAGGACAGGCACTTATGGCTACACCTTC. The chain employs TRBV14 and TRBJ1-2, with TRBD1 matching 7 bases. Germline V CDR1 and CDR2: SGHDN, FVKESK. V was pared by 4 bases and J by 5 bases, with 7 bases of the junction left unmatched. CDR3 size: 14 residues. Full variable domain (outside the CDR3, taken from reference TRBV14 and TRBJ1-2): EAGVTQFPSHSVIEKGQTVTLRCDPISGHDNLYWYRRVMGKEIKFLLHFVKESKQDESGMPNNRFLAERTGGTYSTLKVQPAELEDSGVYFCASSPRTGTYGYTFGSGTRLTVV.

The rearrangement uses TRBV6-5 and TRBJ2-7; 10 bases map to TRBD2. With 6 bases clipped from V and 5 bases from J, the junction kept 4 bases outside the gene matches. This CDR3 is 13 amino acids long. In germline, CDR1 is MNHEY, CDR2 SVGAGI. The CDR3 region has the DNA TGTGCCAGCAGGGCTAGCGGGAGCAACGAGCAGTACTTC. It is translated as CASRASGSNEQYF.

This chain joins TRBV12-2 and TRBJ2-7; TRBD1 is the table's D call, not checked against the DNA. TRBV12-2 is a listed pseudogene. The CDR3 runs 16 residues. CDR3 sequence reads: CASRPIFGQGGYEQYF. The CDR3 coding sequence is TGTGCAAGTCGCCCAATTTTCGGACAGGGGGGCTACGAGCAGTACTTC.

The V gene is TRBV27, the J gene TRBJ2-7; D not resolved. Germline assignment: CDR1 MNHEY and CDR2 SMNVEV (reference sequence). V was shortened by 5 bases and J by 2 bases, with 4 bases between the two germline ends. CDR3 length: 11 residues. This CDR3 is CASSGAYEQYF. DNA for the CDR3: TGTGCCAGCAGTGGGGCCTACGAGCAGTACTTC.

CDR3 bases: TGTGCCAGCAGTTTATCGAGTAGGGGAAACATTCAGTACTTC. Translation: CASSLSSRGNIQYF. This chain uses TRBV27 with TRBJ2-4, with D tentatively TRBD1 (5 bases). The CDR3 runs 14 residues. V gave up 0 bases and J gave up 6 bases, with 9 bases separating them. Germline values: CDR1 MNHEY, CDR2 SMNVEV (reference sequence).

Here the CDR3 DNA reads TGCGCCAGCAGCCCCCTACCTCTAGATACGCAGTATTTT. It codes for CASSPLPLDTQYF. The chain uses TRBV5-1 and TRBJ2-3; D ambiguous. V shed 4 bases and J shed 5 bases, with 11 bases lying between them. Germline-derived CDR1 and CDR2 are SGHRS and YFSETQ. This CDR3 has 13 amino acids.

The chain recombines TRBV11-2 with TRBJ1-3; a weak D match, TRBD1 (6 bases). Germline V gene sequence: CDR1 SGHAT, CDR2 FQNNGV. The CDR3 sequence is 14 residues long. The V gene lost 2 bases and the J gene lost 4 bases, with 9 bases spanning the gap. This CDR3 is CASSLTTGGNTIYF. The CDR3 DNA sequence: TGTGCCAGCAGCTTAACAACAGGGGGAAACACCATATATTTT.

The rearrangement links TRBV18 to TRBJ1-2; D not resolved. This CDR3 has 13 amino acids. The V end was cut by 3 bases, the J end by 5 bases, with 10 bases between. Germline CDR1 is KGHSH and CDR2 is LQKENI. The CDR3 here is CASSPTETYGYTF. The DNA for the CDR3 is TGTGCCAGCTCACCGACCGAGACTTATGGCTACACCTTC. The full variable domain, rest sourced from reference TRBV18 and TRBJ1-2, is NAGVMQNPRHLVRRRGQEARLRCSPMKGHSHVYWYRQLPEEGLKFMVYLQKENIIDESGMPKERFSAEFPKEGPSILRIQQVVRGDSAAYFCASSPTETYGYTFGSGTRLTVV.

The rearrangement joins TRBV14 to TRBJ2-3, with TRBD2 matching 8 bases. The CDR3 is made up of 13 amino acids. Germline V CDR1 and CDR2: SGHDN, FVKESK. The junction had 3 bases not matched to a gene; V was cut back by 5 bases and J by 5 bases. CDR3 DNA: TGTGCCAGCAGCAGCGGGAGAGGAGATACGCAGTATTTT. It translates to CASSSGRGDTQYF.